This T cell receptor beta chain was documented in a study of cytomegalovirus exposure and HLA in healthy donors. The study, taken as a whole, reports: Cytomegalovirus status was reportedly diagnosed by the classifier with high specificity and sensitivity. Some V segments (TRBV6-2 and TRBV6-3 among them) were excluded as indistinguishable. By HLA locus, TCR association rates varied in a later analysis, with DRB1 showing the most and HLA-C the fewest. According to a later analysis, donors in an Asian-associated ancestry cluster reportedly had fewer N-insertions than the approximately 730-donor mean.

Trimming stripped 2 bases from V and 2 bases from J, with 15 bases between. The germline V gene has CDR1 PRHDT and CDR2 FYEKMQ (reference sequence). The CDR3 spans 16 residues. Primers included in the PCR were 60 Vbeta and 13 Jbeta primers. Produced via immunoSEQ multiplex PCR; TCRdb's table is partial and in-frame only. Its listing shows around 84,000 clones. A note on this clone: The antigen remains undetermined.

The TCR originated in a man aged 25 to 40 in good health and CMV-seronegative. The sample comprised PBMCs. The rearrangement joins TRBV13 to TRBJ1-2; no clear D. In nucleotides, the CDR3 is TGTGCCAGCAGCTTACCCGGGAGACCCCGCAACTATGGCTACACCTTC. It translates to CASSLPGRPRNYGYTF.